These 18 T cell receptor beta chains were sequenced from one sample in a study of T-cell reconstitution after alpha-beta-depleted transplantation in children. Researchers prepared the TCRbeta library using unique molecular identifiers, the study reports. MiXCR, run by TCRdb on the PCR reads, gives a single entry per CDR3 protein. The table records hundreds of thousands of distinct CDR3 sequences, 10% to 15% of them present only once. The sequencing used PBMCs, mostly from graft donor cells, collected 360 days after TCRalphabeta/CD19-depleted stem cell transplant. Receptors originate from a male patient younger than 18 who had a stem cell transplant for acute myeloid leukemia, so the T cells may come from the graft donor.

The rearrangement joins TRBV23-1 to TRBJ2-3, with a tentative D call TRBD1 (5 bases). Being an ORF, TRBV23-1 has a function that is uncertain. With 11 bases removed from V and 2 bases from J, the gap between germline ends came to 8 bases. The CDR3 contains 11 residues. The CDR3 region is CAGANTDTQYF. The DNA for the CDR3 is TGCGCCGGGGCGAACACAGATACGCAGTATTTT.

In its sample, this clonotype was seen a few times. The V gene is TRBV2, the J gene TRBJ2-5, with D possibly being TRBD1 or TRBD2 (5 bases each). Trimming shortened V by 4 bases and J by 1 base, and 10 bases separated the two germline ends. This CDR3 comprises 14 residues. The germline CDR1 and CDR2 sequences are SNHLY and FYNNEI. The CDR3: CASSAGTFQETQYF. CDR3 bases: TGTGCCAGCAGTGCCGGGACGTTCCAAGAGACCCAGTACTTC.

The CDR3 loop reads CSARSSGRDTGELFF. DNA for the CDR3: TGCAGTGCTAGATCGAGCGGGAGGGATACCGGGGAGCTGTTTTTT. The chain is built from TRBV20-1 and TRBJ2-2; TRBD2 aligns across 10 bases. Looked up from germline, CDR1 is DFQATT and CDR2 is SNEGSKA (reference sequence). The CDR3 covers 15 residues. V shed 2 bases and J 5 bases; nucleotides not matched to a gene: 5.

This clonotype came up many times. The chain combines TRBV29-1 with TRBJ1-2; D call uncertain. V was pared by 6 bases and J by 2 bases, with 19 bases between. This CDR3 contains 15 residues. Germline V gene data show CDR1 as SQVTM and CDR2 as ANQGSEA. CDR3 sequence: CSVKRDGEGNYGYTF. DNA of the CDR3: TGCAGCGTGAAAAGAGATGGGGAAGGGAACTATGGCTACACCTTC.

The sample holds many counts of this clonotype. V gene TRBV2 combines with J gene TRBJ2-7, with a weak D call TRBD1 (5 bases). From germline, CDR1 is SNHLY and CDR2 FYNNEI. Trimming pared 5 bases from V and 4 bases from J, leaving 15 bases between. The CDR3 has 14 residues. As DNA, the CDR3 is TGTGCCAGCAGTAACAGGATCTCTATATACGAGCAGTACTTC. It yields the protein CASSNRISIYEQYF.

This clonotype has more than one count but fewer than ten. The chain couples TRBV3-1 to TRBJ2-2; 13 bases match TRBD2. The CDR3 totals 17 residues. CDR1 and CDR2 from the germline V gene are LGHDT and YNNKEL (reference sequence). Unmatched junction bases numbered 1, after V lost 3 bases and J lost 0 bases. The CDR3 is CASSQGLAGTNTGELFF. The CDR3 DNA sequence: TGTGCCAGCAGCCAGGGACTAGCGGGAACGAACACCGGGGAGCTGTTTTTT.

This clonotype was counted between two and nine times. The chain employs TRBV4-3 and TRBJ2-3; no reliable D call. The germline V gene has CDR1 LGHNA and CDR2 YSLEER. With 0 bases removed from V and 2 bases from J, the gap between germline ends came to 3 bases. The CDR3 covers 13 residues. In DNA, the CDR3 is TGCGCCAGCAGCCAAGATGCCACAGATACGCAGTATTTT. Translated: CASSQDATDTQYF.

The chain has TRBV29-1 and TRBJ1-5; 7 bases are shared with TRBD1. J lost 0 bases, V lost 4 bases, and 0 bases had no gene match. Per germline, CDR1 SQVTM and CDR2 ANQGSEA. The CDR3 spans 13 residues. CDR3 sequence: CSVAGGSNQPQHF. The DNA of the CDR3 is TGCAGCGTTGCAGGGGGTAGCAATCAGCCCCAGCATTTT. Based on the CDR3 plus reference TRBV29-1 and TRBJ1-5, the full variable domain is SAVISQKPSRDICQRGTSLTIQCQVDSQVTMMFWYRQQPGQSLTLIATANQGSEATYESGFVIDKFPISRPNLTFSTLTVSNMSPEDSSIYLCSVAGGSNQPQHFGDGTRLSIL.

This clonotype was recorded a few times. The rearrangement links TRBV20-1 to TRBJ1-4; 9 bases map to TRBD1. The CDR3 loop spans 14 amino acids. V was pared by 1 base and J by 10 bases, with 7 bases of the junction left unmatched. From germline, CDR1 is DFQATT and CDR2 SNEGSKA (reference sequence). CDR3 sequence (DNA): TGCAGTGCTAGAGCCGAGAGGGGACAGGGAAAACTGTTTTTT. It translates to CSARAERGQGKLFF.

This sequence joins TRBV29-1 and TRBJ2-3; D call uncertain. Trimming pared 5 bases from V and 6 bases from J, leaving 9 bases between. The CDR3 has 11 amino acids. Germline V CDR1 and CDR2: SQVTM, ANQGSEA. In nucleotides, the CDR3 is TGCAGCGTTAAATCCGGGGATACGCAGTATTTT. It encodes CSVKSGDTQYF.

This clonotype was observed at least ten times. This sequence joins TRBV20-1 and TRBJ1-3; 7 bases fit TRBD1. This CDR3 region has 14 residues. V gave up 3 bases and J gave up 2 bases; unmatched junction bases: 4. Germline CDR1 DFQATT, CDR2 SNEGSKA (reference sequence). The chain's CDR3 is CSARARGAGNTIYF. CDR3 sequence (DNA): TGCAGTGCTAGGGCCAGGGGGGCTGGAAACACCATATATTTT.

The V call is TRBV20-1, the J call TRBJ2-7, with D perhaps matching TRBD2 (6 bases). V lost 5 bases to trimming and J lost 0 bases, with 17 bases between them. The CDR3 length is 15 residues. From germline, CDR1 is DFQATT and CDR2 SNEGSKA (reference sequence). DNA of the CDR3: TGCAGTGCTCTGCCGTGGGACTCGAGCTCCTACGAGCAGTACTTC. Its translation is CSALPWDSSSYEQYF.

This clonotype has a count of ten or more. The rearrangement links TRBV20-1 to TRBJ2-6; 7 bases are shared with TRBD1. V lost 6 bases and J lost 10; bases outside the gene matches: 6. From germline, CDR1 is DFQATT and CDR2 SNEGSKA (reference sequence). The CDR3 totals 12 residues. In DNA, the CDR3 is TGCAGTGCGTTCGGGACAGAGAACGTCCTGACTTTC. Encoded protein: CSAFGTENVLTF.

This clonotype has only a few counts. DNA of the CDR3: TGCGCCAGCAGCCAAGGTTTCAGCCAAGAGACCCAGTACTTC. Translating gives CASSQGFSQETQYF. This chain links TRBV4-3 with TRBJ2-5; D is unresolved. Germline loops: CDR1 LGHNA, CDR2 YSLEER. The CDR3 has 14 amino acids. V was pared by 1 base and J by 1 base, with 7 bases between.

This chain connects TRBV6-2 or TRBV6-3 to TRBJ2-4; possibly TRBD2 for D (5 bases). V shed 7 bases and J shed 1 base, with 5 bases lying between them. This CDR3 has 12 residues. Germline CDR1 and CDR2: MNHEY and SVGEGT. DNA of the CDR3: TGTGCCAGCACGGGGGCCAAAAACATTCAGTACTTC. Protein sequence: CASTGAKNIQYF.

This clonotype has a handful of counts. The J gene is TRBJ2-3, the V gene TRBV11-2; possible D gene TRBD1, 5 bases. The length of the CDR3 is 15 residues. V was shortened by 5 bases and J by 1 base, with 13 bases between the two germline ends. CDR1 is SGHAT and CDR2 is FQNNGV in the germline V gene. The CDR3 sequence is CASSPWGMGTDTQYF. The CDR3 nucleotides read TGTGCCAGCAGCCCATGGGGCATGGGCACAGATACGCAGTATTTT. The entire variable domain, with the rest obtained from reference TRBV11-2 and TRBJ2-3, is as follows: EAGVAQSPRYKIIEKRQSVAFWCNPISGHATLYWYQQILGQGPKLLIQFQNNGVVDDSQLPKDRFSAERLKGVDSTLKIQPAKLEDSAVYLCASSPWGMGTDTQYFGPGTRLTVL.

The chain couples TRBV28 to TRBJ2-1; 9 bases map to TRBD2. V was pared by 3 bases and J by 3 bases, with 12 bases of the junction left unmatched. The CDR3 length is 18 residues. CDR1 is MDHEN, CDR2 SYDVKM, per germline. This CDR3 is CASSFIAGVLRVYNEQFF. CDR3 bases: TGTGCCAGCAGTTTCATAGCGGGAGTCTTGCGCGTCTACAATGAGCAGTTCTTC.

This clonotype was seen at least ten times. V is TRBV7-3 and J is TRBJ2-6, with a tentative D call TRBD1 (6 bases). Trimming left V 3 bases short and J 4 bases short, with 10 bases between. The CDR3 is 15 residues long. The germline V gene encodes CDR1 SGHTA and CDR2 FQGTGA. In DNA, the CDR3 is TGTGCCAGCAGCTTGACAGGTTTGGGGGCCAACGTCCTGACTTTC. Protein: CASSLTGLGANVLTF.